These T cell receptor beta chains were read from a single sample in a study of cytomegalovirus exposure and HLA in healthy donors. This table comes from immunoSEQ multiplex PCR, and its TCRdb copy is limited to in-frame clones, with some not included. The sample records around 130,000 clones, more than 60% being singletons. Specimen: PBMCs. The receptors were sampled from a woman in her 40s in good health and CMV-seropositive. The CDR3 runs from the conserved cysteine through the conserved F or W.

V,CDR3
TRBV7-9,CASSRPTGPLNTEAFF
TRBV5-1,CASSPEGSGNTIYF
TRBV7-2,CASSLAPGVYQPQHF
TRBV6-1,CASSETAGGYNEQFF
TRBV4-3,CASSQDAGGNSPLHF
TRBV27,CASSINGNYGYTF
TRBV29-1,CSVESSSGNTIYF
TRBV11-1,CASSLGLAKETQYF
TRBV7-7,CASSPGLQETQYF
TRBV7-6,CASSLVPRAKNIQYF
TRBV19,CAVLAVNTEAFF
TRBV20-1,CSAGRQSSTTF
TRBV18,CASSPRQGTVAETQYF
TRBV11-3,CASSGLSDEQFF
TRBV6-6,CASSFPESSYNEQFF
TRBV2,CASSVGEGVKNIQYF
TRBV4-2,CASSQDRGGLASDGELFF
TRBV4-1,CASSQPGRVAGQPQHF
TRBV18,CASSPAGLSGGYTF
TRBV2,CASSYIRGVTYEQYF
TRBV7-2,CASSFRQSFYGYTF
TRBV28,CASKASGNTDTQYF
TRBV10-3,CASSLRDGQPYEQYF
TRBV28,CASSALAGVDEQFF
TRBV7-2,CASRSGLADTQYF
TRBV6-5,CASGQARHGYTF